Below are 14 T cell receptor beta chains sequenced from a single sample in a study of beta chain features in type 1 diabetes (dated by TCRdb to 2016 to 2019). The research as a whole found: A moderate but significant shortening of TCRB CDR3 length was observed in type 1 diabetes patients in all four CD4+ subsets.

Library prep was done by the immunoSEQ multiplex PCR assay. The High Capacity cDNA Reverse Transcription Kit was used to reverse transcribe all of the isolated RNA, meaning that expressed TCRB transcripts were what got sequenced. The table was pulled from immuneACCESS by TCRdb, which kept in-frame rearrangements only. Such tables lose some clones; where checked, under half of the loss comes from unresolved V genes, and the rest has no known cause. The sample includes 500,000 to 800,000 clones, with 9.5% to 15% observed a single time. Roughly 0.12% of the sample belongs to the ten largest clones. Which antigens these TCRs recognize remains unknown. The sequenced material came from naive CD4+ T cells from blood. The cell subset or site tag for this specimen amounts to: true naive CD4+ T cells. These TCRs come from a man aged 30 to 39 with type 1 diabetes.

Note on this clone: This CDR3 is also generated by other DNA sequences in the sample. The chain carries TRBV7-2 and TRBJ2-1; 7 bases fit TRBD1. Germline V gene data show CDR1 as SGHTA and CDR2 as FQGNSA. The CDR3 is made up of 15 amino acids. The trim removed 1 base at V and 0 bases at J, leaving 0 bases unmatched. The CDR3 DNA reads TGTGCCAGCAGCTTAGGACAGGGCTCCTACAATGAGCAGTTCTTC. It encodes CASSLGQGSYNEQFF. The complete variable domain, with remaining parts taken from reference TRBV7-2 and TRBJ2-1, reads GAGVSQSPSNKVTEKGKDVELRCDPISGHTALYWYRQSLGQGLEFLIYFQGNSAPDKSGLPSDRFSAERTGGSVSTLTIQRTQQEDSAVYLCASSLGQGSYNEQFFGPGTRLTVL.

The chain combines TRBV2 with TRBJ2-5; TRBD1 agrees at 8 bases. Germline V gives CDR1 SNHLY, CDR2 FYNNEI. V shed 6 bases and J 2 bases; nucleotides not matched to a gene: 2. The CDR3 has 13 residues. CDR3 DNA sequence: TGTGCCAGCAGGTGGGACAGGCAAGAGACCCAGTACTTC. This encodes CASRWDRQETQYF.

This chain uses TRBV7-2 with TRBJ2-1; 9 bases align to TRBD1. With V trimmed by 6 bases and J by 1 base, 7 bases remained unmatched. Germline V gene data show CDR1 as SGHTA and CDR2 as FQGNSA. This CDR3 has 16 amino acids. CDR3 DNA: TGTGCCAGCAGTCCTACAGGGGGCAGGTCCTACAATGAGCAGTTCTTC. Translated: CASSPTGGRSYNEQFF.

The chain's CDR3 is CASSQVSSSYEQYF. The CDR3 nucleotides read TGTGCCAGCAGCCAAGTCTCCAGTTCCTACGAGCAGTACTTC. The rearrangement uses TRBV14 and TRBJ2-7; D is undetermined. Germline assignment: CDR1 SGHDN and CDR2 FVKESK. The CDR3 runs to 14 residues. Trimming cost V 1 base and J 1 base, with 8 bases left between them.

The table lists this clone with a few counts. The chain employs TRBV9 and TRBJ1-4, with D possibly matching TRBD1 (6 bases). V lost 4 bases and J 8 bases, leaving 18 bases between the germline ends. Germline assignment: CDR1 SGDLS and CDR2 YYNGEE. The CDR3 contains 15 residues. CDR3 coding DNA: TGTGCCAGCAGCCTAGGGGGGGCGTCAAGGGAAAAACTGTTTTTT. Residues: CASSLGGASREKLFF.

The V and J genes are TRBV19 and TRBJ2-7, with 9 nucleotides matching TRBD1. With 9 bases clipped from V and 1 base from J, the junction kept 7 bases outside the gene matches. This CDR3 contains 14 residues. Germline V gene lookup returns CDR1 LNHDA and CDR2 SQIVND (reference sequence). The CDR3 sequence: CASRDRGRSYEQYF. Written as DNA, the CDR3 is TGTGCCAGCAGAGACAGGGGGAGGTCCTACGAGCAGTACTTC.

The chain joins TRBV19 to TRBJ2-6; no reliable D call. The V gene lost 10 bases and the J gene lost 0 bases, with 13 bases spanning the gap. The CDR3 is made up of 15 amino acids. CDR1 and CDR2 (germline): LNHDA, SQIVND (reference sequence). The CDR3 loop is CAISRADSGANVLTF. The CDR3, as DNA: TGTGCCATAAGCCGGGCCGACTCTGGGGCCAACGTCCTGACTTTC.

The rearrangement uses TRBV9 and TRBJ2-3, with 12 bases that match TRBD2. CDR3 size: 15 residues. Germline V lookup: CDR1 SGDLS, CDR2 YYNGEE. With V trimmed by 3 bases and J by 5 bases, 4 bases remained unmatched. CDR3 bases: TGTGCCAGCAGCGGGACTAGCGGGGTAGAAGATACGCAGTATTTT. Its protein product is CASSGTSGVEDTQYF.

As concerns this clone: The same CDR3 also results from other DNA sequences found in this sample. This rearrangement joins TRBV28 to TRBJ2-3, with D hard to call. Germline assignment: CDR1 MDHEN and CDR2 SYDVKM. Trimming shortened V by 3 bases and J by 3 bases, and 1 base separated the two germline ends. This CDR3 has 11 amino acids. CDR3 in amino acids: CASSFTDTQYF. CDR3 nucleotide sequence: TGTGCCAGCAGTTTTACAGATACGCAGTATTTT. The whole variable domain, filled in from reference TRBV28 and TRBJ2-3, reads DVKVTQSSRYLVKRTGEKVFLECVQDMDHENMFWYRQDPGLGLRLIYFSYDVKMKEKGDIPEGYSVSREKKERFSLILESASTNQTSMYLCASSFTDTQYFGPGTRLTVL.

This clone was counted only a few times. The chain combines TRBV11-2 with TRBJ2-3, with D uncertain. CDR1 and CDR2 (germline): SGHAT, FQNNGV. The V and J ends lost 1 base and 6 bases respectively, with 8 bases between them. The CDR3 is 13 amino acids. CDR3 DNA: TGTGCCAGCAGCTTAGGACCGCGGGATACGCAGTATTTT. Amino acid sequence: CASSLGPRDTQYF.

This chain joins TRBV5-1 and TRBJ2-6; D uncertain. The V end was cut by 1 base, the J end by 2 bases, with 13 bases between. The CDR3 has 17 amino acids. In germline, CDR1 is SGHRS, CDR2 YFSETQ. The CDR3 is CASSLNGDKAGANVLTF. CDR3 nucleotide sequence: TGCGCCAGCAGCTTGAACGGCGACAAGGCTGGGGCCAACGTCCTGACTTTC.

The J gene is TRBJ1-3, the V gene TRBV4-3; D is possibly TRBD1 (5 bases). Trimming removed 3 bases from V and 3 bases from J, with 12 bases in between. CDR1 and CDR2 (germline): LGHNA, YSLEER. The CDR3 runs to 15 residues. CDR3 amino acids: CASSQGSGSGNTIYF. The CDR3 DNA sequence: TGCGCCAGCAGCCAGGGATCAGGGAGTGGAAACACCATATATTTT.

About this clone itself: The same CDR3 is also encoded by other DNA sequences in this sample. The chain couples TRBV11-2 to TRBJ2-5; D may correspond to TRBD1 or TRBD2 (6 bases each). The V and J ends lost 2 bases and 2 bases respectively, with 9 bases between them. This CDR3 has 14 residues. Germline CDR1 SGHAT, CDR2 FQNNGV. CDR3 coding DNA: TGTGCCAGCAGCTTAAGAGGGGGGCAAGAGACCCAGTACTTC. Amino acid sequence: CASSLRGGQETQYF.

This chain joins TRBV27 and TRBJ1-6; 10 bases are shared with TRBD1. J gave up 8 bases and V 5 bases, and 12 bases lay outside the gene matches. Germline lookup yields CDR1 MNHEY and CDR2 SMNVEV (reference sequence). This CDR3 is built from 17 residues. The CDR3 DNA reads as TGTGCCAGCAGTCAGTATCTTTGGACAGGGGGGTATTCACCCCTCCACTTT. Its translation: CASSQYLWTGGYSPLHF.